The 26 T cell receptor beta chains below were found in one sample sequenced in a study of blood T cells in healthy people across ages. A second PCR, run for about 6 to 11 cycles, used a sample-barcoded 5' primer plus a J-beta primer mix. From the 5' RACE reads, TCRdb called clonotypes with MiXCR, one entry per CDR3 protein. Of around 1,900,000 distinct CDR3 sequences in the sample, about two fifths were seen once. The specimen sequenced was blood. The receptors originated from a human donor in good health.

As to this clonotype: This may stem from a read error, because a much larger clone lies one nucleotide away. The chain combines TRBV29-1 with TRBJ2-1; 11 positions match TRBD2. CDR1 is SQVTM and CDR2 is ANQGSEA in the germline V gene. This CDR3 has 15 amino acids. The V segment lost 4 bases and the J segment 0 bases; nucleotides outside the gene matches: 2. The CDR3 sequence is CSVASGGSSYNEQFF. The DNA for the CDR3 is TGCAGCGTTGCTAGCGGGGGGAGCTCCTACAATGAGCAGTTCTTC.

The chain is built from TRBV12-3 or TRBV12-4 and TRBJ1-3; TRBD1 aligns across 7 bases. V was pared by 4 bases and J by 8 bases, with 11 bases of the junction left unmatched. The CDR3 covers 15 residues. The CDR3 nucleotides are TGTGCCAGCAGTTCTAGACAGGGAATGGTAGACACCATATATTTT. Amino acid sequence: CASSSRQGMVDTIYF.

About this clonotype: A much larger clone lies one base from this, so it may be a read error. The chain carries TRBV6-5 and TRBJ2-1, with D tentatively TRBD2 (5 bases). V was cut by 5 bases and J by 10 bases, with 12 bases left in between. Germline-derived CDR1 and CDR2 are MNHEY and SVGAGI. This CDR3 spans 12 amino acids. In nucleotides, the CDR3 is TGTGCCAGCAGTACCCCCGGAGGCGAGCAGTTCTTC. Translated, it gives CASSTPGGEQFF.

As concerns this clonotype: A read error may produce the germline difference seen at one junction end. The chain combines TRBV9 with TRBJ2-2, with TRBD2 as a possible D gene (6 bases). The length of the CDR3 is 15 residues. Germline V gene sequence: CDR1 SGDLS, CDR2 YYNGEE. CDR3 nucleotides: TGCGCCAGCAGCAAGTTAGCGGCGACGGGGGGGGAGCTGTTTTTT. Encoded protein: CASSKLAATGGELFF.

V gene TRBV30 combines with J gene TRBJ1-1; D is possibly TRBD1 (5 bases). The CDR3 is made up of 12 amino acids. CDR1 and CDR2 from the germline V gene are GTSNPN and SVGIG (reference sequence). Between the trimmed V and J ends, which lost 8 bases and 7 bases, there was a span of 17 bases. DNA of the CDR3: TGTGCCGGGACGGCCTTCAGGGATGAAGCTTTCTTT. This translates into CAGTAFRDEAFF.

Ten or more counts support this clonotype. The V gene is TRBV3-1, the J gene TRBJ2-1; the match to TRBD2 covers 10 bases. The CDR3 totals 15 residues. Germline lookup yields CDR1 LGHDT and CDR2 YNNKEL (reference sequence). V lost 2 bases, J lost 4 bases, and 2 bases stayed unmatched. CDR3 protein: CASSQLAGEYNEQFF. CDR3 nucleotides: TGTGCCAGCAGCCAACTAGCGGGGGAGTACAATGAGCAGTTCTTC.

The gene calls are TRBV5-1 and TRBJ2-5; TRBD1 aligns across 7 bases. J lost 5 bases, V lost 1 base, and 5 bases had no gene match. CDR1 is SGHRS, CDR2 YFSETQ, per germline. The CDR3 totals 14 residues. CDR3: CASSLQQGIETQYF. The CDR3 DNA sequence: TGCGCCAGCAGCTTGCAACAGGGGATCGAGACCCAGTACTTC.

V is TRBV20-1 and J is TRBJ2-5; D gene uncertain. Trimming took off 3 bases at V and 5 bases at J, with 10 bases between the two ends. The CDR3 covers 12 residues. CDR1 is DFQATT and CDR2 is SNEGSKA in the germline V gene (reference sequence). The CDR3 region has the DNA TGCAGTGCTAGTGGAATTGGGGAGACCCAGTACTTC. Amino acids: CSASGIGETQYF.

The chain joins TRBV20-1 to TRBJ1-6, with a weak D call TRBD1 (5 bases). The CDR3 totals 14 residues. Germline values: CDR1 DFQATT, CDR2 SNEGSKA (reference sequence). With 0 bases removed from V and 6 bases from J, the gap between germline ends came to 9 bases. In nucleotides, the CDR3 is TGCAGTGCTAGAGATGCCAGGGTTAATTCACCCCTCCACTTT. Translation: CSARDARVNSPLHF.

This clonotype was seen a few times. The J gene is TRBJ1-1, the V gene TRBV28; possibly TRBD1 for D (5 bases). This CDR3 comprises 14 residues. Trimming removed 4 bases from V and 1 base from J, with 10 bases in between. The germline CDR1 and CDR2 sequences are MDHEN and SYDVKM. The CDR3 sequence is CASSSPGTNTEAFF. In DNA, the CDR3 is TGTGCCAGCAGTTCCCCGGGGACGAACACTGAAGCTTTCTTT.

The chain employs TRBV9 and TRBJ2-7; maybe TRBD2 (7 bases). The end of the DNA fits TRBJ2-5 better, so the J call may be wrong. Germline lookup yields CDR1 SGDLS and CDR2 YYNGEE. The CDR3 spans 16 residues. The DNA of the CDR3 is TGTGCCAGCAGCACCCAAGGGGGGGGCCTCAGGGAGACCCAGTACTTC. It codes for CASSTQGGGLRETQYF.

CDR3 coding DNA: TGTGCCAGCATGCCCCGGGGGCTTACCTACGAGCAGTACTTC. As protein: CASMPRGLTYEQYF. The rearrangement joins TRBV6-1 to TRBJ2-7; D possibly uses TRBD1 or TRBD2 (6 bases each). This CDR3 spans 14 amino acids. Between the trimmed V and J ends, which lost 7 bases and 2 bases, there was a span of 15 bases. Germline V lookup: CDR1 MNHNS, CDR2 SASEGT.

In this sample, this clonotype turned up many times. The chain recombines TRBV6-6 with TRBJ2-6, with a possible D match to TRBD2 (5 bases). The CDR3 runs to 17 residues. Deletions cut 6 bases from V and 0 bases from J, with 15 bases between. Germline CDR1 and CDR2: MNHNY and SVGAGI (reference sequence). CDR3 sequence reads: CASRVGLLVSGANVLTF. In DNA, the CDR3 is TGTGCCAGCAGGGTAGGACTGCTAGTCTCTGGGGCCAACGTCCTGACTTTC.

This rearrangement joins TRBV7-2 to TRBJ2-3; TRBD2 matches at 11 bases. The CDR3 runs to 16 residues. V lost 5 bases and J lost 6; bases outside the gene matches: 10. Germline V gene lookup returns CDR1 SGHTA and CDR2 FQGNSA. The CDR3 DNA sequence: TGTGCCAGCAGCGCCGGATGGCCTAGCGGGAGGGATACGCAGTATTTT. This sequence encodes CASSAGWPSGRDTQYF.

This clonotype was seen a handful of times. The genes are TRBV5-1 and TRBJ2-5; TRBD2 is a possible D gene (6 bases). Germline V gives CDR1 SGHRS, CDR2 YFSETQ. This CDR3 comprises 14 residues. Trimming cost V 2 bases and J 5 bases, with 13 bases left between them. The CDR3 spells CASSFHHGGETQYF. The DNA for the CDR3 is TGCGCCAGCAGCTTCCATCACGGAGGGGAGACCCAGTACTTC.

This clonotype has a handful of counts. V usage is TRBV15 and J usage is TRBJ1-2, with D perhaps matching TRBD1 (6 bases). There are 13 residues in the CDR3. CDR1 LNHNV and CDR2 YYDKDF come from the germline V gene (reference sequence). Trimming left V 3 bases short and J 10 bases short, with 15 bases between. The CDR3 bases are TGTGCCACCAGCAGTTACAGGGTTTTTAACTACACCTTC. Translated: CATSSYRVFNYTF.

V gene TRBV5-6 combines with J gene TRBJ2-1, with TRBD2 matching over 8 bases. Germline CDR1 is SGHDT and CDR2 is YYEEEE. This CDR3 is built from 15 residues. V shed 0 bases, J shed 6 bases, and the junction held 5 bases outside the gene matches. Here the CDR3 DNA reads TGTGCCAGCAGCTTGGTAGGACTAGCATCCAATGAGCAGTTCTTC. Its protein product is CASSLVGLASNEQFF. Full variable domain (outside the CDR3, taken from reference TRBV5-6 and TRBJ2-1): DAGVTQSPTHLIKTRGQQVTLRCSPKSGHDTVSWYQQALGQGPQFIFQYYEEEERQRGNFPDRFSGHQFPNYSSELNVNALLLGDSALYLCASSLVGLASNEQFFGPGTRLTVL.

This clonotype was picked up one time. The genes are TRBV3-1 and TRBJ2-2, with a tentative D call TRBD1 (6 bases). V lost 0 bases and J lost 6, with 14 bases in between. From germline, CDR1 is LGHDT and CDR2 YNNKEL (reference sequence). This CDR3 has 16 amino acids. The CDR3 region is CASSQDQTGLSGELFF. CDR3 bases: TGTGCCAGCAGCCAAGACCAAACAGGGTTGTCCGGGGAGCTGTTTTTT.

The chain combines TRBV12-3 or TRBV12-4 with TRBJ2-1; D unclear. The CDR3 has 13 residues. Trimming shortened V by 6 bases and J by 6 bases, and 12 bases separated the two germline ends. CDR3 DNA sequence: TGTGCCAGCAGGTGGGTTTTAGGCAATGAGCAGTTCTTC. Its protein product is CASRWVLGNEQFF.

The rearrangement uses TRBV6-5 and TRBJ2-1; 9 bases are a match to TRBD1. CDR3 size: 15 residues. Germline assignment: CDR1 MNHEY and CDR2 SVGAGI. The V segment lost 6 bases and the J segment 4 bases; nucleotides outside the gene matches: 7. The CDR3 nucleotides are TGTGCCAGCAGACCGGGACAGGGCTATTACAATGAGCAGTTCTTC. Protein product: CASRPGQGYYNEQFF.

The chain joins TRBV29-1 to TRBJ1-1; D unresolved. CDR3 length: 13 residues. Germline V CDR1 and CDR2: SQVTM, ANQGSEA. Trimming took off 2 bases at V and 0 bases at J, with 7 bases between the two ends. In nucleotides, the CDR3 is TGCAGCGTTGAAAGGCCAGTGAACACTGAAGCTTTCTTT. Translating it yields CSVERPVNTEAFF.

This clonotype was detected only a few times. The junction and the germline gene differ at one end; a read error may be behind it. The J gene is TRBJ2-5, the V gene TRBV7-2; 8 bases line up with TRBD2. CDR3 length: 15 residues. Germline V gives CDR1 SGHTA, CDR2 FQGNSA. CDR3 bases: TGTGCCAGTAGCTTAGCGGGGCCCCATTATCAGGCCCAGTACTTC. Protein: CASSLAGPHYQAQYF.

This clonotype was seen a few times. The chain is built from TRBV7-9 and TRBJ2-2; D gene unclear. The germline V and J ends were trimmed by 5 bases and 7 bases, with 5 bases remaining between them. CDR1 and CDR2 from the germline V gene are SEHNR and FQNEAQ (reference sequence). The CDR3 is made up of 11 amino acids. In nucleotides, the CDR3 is TGTGCCAGCAGCGCTAGCGGGGAGCTGTTTTTT. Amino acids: CASSASGELFF.

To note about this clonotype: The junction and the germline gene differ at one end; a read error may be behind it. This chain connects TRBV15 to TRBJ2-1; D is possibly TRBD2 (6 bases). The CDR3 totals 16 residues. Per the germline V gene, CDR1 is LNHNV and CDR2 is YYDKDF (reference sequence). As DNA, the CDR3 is TGTGCCACCAGCAGAGAAGGCGGGATTTCCTACGATGAGCAGTTCTTC. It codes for CATSREGGISYDEQFF.

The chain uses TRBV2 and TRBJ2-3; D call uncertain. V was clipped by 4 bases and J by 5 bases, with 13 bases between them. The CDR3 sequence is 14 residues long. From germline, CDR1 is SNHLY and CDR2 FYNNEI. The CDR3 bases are TGTGCCAGCAGTGCGAGTTCTGGTCGAGATACGCAGTATTTT. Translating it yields CASSASSGRDTQYF. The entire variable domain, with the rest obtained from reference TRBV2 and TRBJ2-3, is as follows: EPEVTQTPSHQVTQMGQEVILRCVPISNHLYFYWYRQILGQKVEFLVSFYNNEISEKSEIFDDQFSVERPDGSNFTLKIRSTKLEDSAMYFCASSASSGRDTQYFGPGTRLTVL.

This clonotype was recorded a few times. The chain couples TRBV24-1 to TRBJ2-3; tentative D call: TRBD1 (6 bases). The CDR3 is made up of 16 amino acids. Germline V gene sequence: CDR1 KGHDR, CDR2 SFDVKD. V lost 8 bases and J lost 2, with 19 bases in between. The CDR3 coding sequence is TGTGCCACCATGCGCCCAGGACAGTACTACACAGATACGCAGTATTTT. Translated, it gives CATMRPGQYYTDTQYF.